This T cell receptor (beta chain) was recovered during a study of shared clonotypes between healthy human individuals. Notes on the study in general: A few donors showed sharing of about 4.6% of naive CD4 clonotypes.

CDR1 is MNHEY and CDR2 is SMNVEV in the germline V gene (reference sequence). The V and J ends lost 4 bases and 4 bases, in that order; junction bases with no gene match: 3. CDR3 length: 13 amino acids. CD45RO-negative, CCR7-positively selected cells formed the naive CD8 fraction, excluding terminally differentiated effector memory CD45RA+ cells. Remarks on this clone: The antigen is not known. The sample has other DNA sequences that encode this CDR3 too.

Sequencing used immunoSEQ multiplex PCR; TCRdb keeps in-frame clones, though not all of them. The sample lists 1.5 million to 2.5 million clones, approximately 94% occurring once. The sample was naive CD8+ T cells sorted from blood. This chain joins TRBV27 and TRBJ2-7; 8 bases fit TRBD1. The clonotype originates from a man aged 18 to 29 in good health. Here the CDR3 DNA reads TGTGCCAGCAGTTACCGGACAGGGTACGAGCAGTACTTC. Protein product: CASSYRTGYEQYF.